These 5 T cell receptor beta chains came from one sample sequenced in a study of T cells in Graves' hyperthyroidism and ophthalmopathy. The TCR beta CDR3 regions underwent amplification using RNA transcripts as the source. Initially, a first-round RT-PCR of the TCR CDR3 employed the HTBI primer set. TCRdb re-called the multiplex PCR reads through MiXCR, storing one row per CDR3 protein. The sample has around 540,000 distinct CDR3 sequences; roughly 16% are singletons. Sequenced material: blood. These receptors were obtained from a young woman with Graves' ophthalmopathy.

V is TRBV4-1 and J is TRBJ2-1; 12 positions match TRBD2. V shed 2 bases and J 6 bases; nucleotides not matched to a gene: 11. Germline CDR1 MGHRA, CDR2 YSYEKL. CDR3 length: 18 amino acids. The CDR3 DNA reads TGCGCCAGCAGCCAAACTCAACCGGGACTAGCGGGTCCCAATGAGCAGTTCTTC. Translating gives CASSQTQPGLAGPNEQFF.

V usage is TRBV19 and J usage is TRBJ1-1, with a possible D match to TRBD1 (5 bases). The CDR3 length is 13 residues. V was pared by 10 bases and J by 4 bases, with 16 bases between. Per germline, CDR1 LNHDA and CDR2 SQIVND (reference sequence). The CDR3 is CATRPRGGTEAFF. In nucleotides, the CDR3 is TGTGCCACGCGCCCGAGGGGTGGCACTGAAGCTTTCTTT. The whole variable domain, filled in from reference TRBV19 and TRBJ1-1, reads DGGITQSPKYLFRKEGQNVTLSCEQNLNHDAMYWYRQDPGQGLRLIYYSQIVNDFQKGDIAEGYSVSREKKESFPLTVTSAQKNPTAFYLCATRPRGGTEAFFGQGTRLTVV.

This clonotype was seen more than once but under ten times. The CDR3 here is CASSPRGTGAWGYTF. The CDR3 DNA reads TGTGCCAGCAGTCCCAGGGGGACAGGGGCTTGGGGCTACACCTTC. The chain couples TRBV6-1 to TRBJ1-2, with 10 bases identical to TRBD1. CDR1 is MNHNS and CDR2 is SASEGT in the germline V gene. The CDR3 extends over 15 amino acids. V gave up 5 bases and J gave up 8 bases; unmatched junction bases: 11.

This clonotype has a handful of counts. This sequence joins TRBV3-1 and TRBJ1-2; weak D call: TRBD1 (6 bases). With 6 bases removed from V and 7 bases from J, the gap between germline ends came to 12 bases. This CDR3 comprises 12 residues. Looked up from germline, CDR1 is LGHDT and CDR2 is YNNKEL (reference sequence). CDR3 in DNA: TGTGCCAGCAGTTACGCAGGGGTTGGCTACACCTTC. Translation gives CASSYAGVGYTF.

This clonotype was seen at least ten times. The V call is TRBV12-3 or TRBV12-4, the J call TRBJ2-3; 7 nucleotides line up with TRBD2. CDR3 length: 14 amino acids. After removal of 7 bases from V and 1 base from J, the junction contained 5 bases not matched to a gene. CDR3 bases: TGTGCCAGCAATCCGGGACTACGCACAGATACGCAGTATTTT. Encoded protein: CASNPGLRTDTQYF.